The 26 T cell receptor beta chains below all came from one sample that was sequenced in a study of technical replicates of blood from several donors. Sequencing used immunoSEQ multiplex PCR; TCRdb keeps in-frame clones, though not all of them. In the table there are fewer than 90,000 clones, 85% to 95% of which are singletons. Input material: T cells isolated from PBMCs. These receptors originate from a human donor in good health.

This chain joins TRBV27 and TRBJ2-7; 8 bases agree with TRBD2. V lost 6 bases to trimming and J lost 2 bases; unmatched junction nucleotides: 3. The CDR3 consists of 13 residues. The germline V gene has CDR1 MNHEY and CDR2 SMNVEV (reference sequence). This chain's CDR3 is CASSRGGTYEQYF. Written as DNA, the CDR3 is TGTGCCAGCAGCCGCGGGGGGACCTACGAGCAGTACTTC.

The chain is built from TRBV7-2 and TRBJ2-2; 14 nucleotides line up with TRBD2. Germline values: CDR1 SGHTA, CDR2 FQGNSA. Trimming removed 5 bases from V and 7 bases from J; junction bases left unmatched: 6. This CDR3 region has 16 residues. The CDR3 DNA sequence: TGTGCCAGCAGCCAGACTAGCGGGAGGGCGGTCGGGGAGCTGTTTTTT. It is translated as CASSQTSGRAVGELFF.

The chain links TRBV4-3 to TRBJ2-2; possible D gene TRBD1, 5 bases. The CDR3 is 16 amino acids. Germline V lookup: CDR1 LGHNA, CDR2 YSLEER. The ends were cut back, 1 base at V and 0 bases at J, with 9 bases in the middle. DNA for the CDR3: TGCGCCAGCAGCCAAGGCAGGGTTTCGAACACCGGGGAGCTGTTTTTT. Protein sequence: CASSQGRVSNTGELFF.

Turning to this clone: It is unclear where the CDR3 begins or ends on the DNA, so no DNA is shown, and the CDR3 is as TCRdb lists it. V and J are TRBV21-1 and TRBJ1-1. TRBV21-1 is given as a pseudogene. Inclusive of both ends, the CDR3 amounts to 16 amino acids. The CDR3 here is CASSKEVASGNTEAFF.

The chain combines TRBV7-3 with TRBJ2-1, with 10 bases aligning to TRBD2. Germline V gene sequence: CDR1 SGHTA, CDR2 FQGTGA. Losses at the gene ends were 5 bases for V and 9 bases for J; bases not matched to a gene: 10. CDR3 length equals 15 residues. CDR3 protein: CASSPTSGVMGEQFF. The CDR3 DNA follows: TGTGCCAGCAGCCCAACTAGCGGGGTTATGGGTGAGCAGTTCTTC. The complete variable domain, with remaining parts taken from reference TRBV7-3 and TRBJ2-1, reads GAGVSQTPSNKVTEKGKYVELRCDPISGHTALYWYRQSLGQGPEFLIYFQGTGAADDSGLPNDRFFAVRPEGSVSTLKIQRTERGDSAVYLCASSPTSGVMGEQFFGPGTRLTVL.

This clone showed up just once. The chain recombines TRBV28 with TRBJ2-7; the D gene is possibly TRBD2 (5 bases). Germline CDR1 and CDR2: MDHEN and SYDVKM. V was clipped by 8 bases and J by 3 bases, with 14 bases between them. The CDR3 is made up of 13 amino acids. In DNA, the CDR3 is TGTGCCAGCTTATTTCTTGGGAGCTACGAGCAGTACTTC. It translates to CASLFLGSYEQYF.

This clone was picked up one time. This chain connects TRBV27 to TRBJ1-2; no clear D gene. Germline lookup yields CDR1 MNHEY and CDR2 SMNVEV (reference sequence). Trimming took off 4 bases at V and 7 bases at J, with 16 bases between the two ends. The CDR3 consists of 14 residues. CDR3 sequence (DNA): TGTGCCAGCAGTTCCTTGTCCCTGGGGAGTGGCTACACCTTC. Translated: CASSSLSLGSGYTF.

This rearrangement joins TRBV6-5 to TRBJ2-5; possible D gene TRBD2, 5 bases. This CDR3 contains 14 residues. Germline values: CDR1 MNHEY, CDR2 SVGAGI. The V gene lost 6 bases and the J gene lost 4 bases, with 15 bases spanning the gap. The CDR3 reads CASSQTRLSETQYF. In DNA form, the CDR3 reads TGTGCCAGCAGCCAAACTAGACTATCAGAGACCCAGTACTTC.

The J gene is TRBJ2-2, the V gene TRBV9; 11 bases align to TRBD2. This CDR3 comprises 17 residues. In germline, CDR1 is SGDLS, CDR2 YYNGEE. The V segment lost 4 bases and the J segment 2 bases; nucleotides outside the gene matches: 7. The CDR3 DNA follows: TGTGCCAGCAGCTATCTAGCGGGAGGAGAAAACACCGGGGAGCTGTTTTTT. This encodes CASSYLAGGENTGELFF.

In DNA form, the CDR3 reads TGTGCCAGCAGCTTTGGGCCAGGGTGGGGATTTAACACCGGGGAGCTGTTTTTT. It yields the protein CASSFGPGWGFNTGELFF. The V gene is TRBV5-6, the J gene TRBJ2-2, with D maybe TRBD1 (5 bases). Germline CDR1 reads SGHDT; CDR2 reads YYEEEE. Trimming left V 2 bases short and J 2 bases short, with 19 bases between. The CDR3 has 18 amino acids.

The V gene is TRBV4-2, the J gene TRBJ2-7; D may be TRBD2 (6 bases). Trimming removed 2 bases at V and 0 bases at J, with 8 bases between. The CDR3 runs to 14 residues. Germline lookup yields CDR1 LGHNA and CDR2 YNFKEQ. The CDR3 loop is CASSQTGSSYEQYF. CDR3 sequence (DNA): TGTGCCAGCAGCCAAACCGGGAGCTCCTACGAGCAGTACTTC.

This chain links TRBV7-9 with TRBJ2-3, with 7 bases matching TRBD1. With 5 bases clipped from V and 3 bases from J, the junction kept 8 bases outside the gene matches. The length of the CDR3 is 15 residues. In germline, CDR1 is SEHNR, CDR2 FQNEAQ (reference sequence). The chain's CDR3 is CASSPQGSLTDTQYF. The CDR3, as DNA: TGTGCCAGCAGCCCACAGGGGTCATTGACAGATACGCAGTATTTT.

This chain connects TRBV9 to TRBJ1-2, with D unclear. V was trimmed by 0 bases and J by 9 bases, leaving 9 bases between them. The CDR3 loop spans 12 amino acids. Germline V gene data show CDR1 as SGDLS and CDR2 as YYNGEE. The CDR3 sequence: CASSVAGRSYTF. The DNA for the CDR3 is TGTGCCAGCAGCGTAGCAGGCCGTAGCTACACCTTC.

This clone was observed a single time. The gene calls are TRBV5-4 and TRBJ1-4; 7 bases are shared with TRBD1. J was trimmed by 7 bases and V by 0 bases; bases with no gene match: 6. Germline CDR1 and CDR2: SGHNT and YYREEE (reference sequence). The CDR3 is 15 residues long. The CDR3 sequence is CASSLDPGQSEKLFF. DNA for the CDR3: TGTGCCAGCAGCTTGGATCCGGGACAGTCTGAAAAACTGTTTTTT.

The chain links TRBV4-3 to TRBJ1-5; the D is unclear. The CDR3 is 16 residues long. Germline V gives CDR1 LGHNA, CDR2 YSLEER. The V and J ends lost 0 bases and 4 bases respectively, with 13 bases between them. The CDR3 nucleotides read TGCGCCAGCAGCCAAGATCCCCTCGCCCAGAATCAGCCCCAGCATTTT. Translated: CASSQDPLAQNQPQHF.

The chain recombines TRBV29-1 with TRBJ1-2; 7 positions match TRBD1. V gave up 6 bases and J gave up 5 bases; unmatched junction bases: 9. The CDR3 has 13 amino acids. Germline V CDR1 and CDR2: SQVTM, ANQGSEA. The CDR3 region has the DNA TGCAGCGTAGCGACAGGGTTGGATTATGGCTACACCTTC. Its protein product is CSVATGLDYGYTF.

The J gene is TRBJ2-3, the V gene TRBV19; 7 bases map to TRBD2. CDR1 is LNHDA and CDR2 is SQIVND in the germline V gene (reference sequence). Losses at the gene ends were 9 bases for V and 1 base for J; bases not matched to a gene: 10. The CDR3 contains 15 residues. The CDR3 region has the DNA TGTGCCAGCGCTCCAGCGGGGAGGGGCACAGATACGCAGTATTTT. Amino acid sequence: CASAPAGRGTDTQYF.

V is TRBV28 and J is TRBJ1-5; D is perhaps TRBD1 (5 bases). The V gene lost 5 bases and the J gene lost 5 bases, with 16 bases spanning the gap. The CDR3 sequence is 15 residues long. CDR1 and CDR2 from the germline V gene are MDHEN and SYDVKM. CDR3 DNA: TGTGCCAGCAGTACGCAGGCAGGGAAAGATCAGCCCCAGCATTTT. Residues: CASSTQAGKDQPQHF. The full variable domain, with the rest looked up from reference TRBV28 and TRBJ1-5, is DVKVTQSSRYLVKRTGEKVFLECVQDMDHENMFWYRQDPGLGLRLIYFSYDVKMKEKGDIPEGYSVSREKKERFSLILESASTNQTSMYLCASSTQAGKDQPQHFGDGTRLSIL.

The CDR3 loop is CASTGGISGNTIYF. As DNA, the CDR3 is TGTGCCAGCACTGGCGGGATATCTGGAAACACCATATATTTT. This chain links TRBV28 with TRBJ1-3; D ambiguous. The V gene lost 7 bases and the J gene lost 1 base, with 11 bases spanning the gap. Germline V CDR1 and CDR2: MDHEN, SYDVKM. The CDR3 loop spans 14 amino acids.

The V and J genes are TRBV11-2 and TRBJ1-5, with D maybe TRBD1 (6 bases). CDR3 length: 15 residues. In germline, CDR1 is SGHAT, CDR2 FQNNGV. Deletions cut 1 base from V and 3 bases from J, with 10 bases between. CDR3 protein: CASSLGQGNNQPQHF. CDR3 nucleotide sequence: TGTGCCAGCAGCTTAGGGCAGGGGAACAATCAGCCCCAGCATTTT.

This clone was picked up one time. The gene calls are TRBV7-2 and TRBJ1-2; tentative D call: TRBD1 (6 bases). Germline loops: CDR1 SGHTA, CDR2 FQGNSA. The CDR3 runs 16 residues. Trimming shortened V by 3 bases and J by 6 bases, and 20 bases separated the two germline ends. This CDR3 is CASSLKSGHSINGYTF. The CDR3 DNA is TGTGCCAGCAGCTTGAAATCGGGACATTCTATTAATGGCTACACCTTC.

J is TRBJ2-3 and V is TRBV5-1; TRBD2 agrees at 7 bases. V lost 0 bases to trimming and J lost 0 bases; unmatched junction nucleotides: 1. Germline assignment: CDR1 SGHRS and CDR2 YFSETQ. The length of the CDR3 is 15 residues. The CDR3 sequence: CASSLGSGSTDTQYF. The CDR3 DNA reads TGCGCCAGCAGCTTGGGTAGCGGGAGCACAGATACGCAGTATTTT.

The rearrangement uses TRBV4-1 and TRBJ1-1; D not resolved. Germline CDR1 MGHRA, CDR2 YSYEKL. With 3 bases removed from V and 0 bases from J, the gap between germline ends came to 5 bases. This CDR3 has 13 residues. CDR3 sequence reads: CASSHRLNTEAFF. The CDR3 nucleotides are TGCGCCAGCAGCCATAGATTGAACACTGAAGCTTTCTTT.

The chain couples TRBV5-4 to TRBJ2-1; weak D call: TRBD2 (6 bases). From germline, CDR1 is SGHNT and CDR2 YYREEE (reference sequence). Trimming pared 0 bases from V and 8 bases from J, leaving 18 bases between. This CDR3 has 16 amino acids. In nucleotides, the CDR3 is TGTGCCAGCAGCTTGGATTGGACTACAGGAGGGCATGAGCAGTTCTTC. As protein: CASSLDWTTGGHEQFF.

This rearrangement joins TRBV9 to TRBJ2-1, with TRBD2 matching over 9 bases. The CDR3 totals 15 residues. Germline-derived CDR1 and CDR2 are SGDLS and YYNGEE. The J segment lost 4 bases and the V segment lost 0 bases, leaving 2 bases of the junction unmatched. CDR3 DNA: TGTGCCAGCAGCGTAGGACTAGCGGAGTACAATGAGCAGTTCTTC. It yields the protein CASSVGLAEYNEQFF.

The rearrangement joins TRBV27 to TRBJ1-2; 8 nucleotides agree with TRBD1. J was trimmed by 3 bases and V by 1 base; bases with no gene match: 4. The germline V gene has CDR1 MNHEY and CDR2 SMNVEV (reference sequence). This CDR3 comprises 15 residues. This chain's CDR3 is CASSLYPGGDYGYTF. The CDR3 DNA follows: TGTGCCAGCAGTTTATATCCAGGGGGCGACTATGGCTACACCTTC.